Shown below are 5 T cell receptor beta chains from a single sample sequenced in a study of long-term antiretroviral therapy in people with HIV. At the survey level, the v3.0 immunoSEQ assay was run. Libraries were prepared by immunoSEQ multiplex PCR; TCRdb keeps only in-frame clonotypes and omits some of them. Of some 16,000 clones detected, 70% to 90% appear once; the ten largest clones hold roughly 4.5%. Source: unsorted PBMCs, taken 0.1 years before starting antiretroviral therapy. All receptors derive from a man younger than 30 with HIV.

The chain couples TRBV11-1 to TRBJ1-6; D is unresolved. CDR3 length: 14 amino acids. Trimming took 1 base from V and 4 from J, leaving 5 bases between them. Germline loops: CDR1 SGHAT, CDR2 FQDESV (reference sequence). CDR3 amino acids: CASSLEQYNSPLHF. CDR3 in DNA: TGTGCCAGCAGCTTAGAACAGTATAATTCACCCCTCCACTTT.

V gene TRBV16 combines with J gene TRBJ2-1; unclear D gene. Germline V gene data show CDR1 as KGHSY and CDR2 as FQNENV. V lost 1 base and J lost 3, with 7 bases in between. The CDR3 has 14 amino acids. CDR3 sequence reads: CASSQFNSYNEQFF. In DNA, the CDR3 is TGTGCCAGCAGCCAATTTAACAGCTACAATGAGCAGTTCTTC.

This clone was counted between two and nine times. J is TRBJ1-4 and V is TRBV15; 7 bases agree with TRBD1. Germline loops: CDR1 LNHNV, CDR2 YYDKDF (reference sequence). This CDR3 contains 16 residues. J was trimmed by 5 bases and V by 2 bases; bases with no gene match: 8. In nucleotides, the CDR3 is TGTGCCACCAGCAGACCAAAGACAGGGACAAATGAAAAACTGTTTTTT. Protein: CATSRPKTGTNEKLFF.

Here the CDR3 reads CASSPDGAYTQYF. The DNA of the CDR3 is TGTGCCAGCAGCCCCGACGGAGCTTATACGCAGTATTTT. The rearrangement links TRBV7-2 to TRBJ2-3; the D is unclear. There are 13 residues in the CDR3. V was shortened by 5 bases and J by 7 bases, with 13 bases between the two germline ends. The germline V gene has CDR1 SGHTA and CDR2 FQGNSA.

The chain combines TRBV28 with TRBJ1-2; 9 positions agree with TRBD1. Germline V gives CDR1 MDHEN, CDR2 SYDVKM. The CDR3 consists of 15 residues. V gave up 5 bases and J gave up 2 bases; unmatched junction bases: 6. The CDR3 spells CASSDGDRENYGYTF. CDR3 coding DNA: TGTGCCAGCAGTGATGGGGACAGGGAGAACTATGGCTACACCTTC.